Listed here are 13 T cell receptor beta chains from one sample, sequenced in a study of CXCR3-negative and CXCR3-positive naive CD8 T cells. 5' RACE with UMI labels generated the TRB cDNA libraries. For each CDR3 protein, TCRdb gives one entry from its re-call of the 5' RACE reads, without DNA. This table lists fewer than 60,000 distinct CDR3 sequences. The sequencing input was naive CXCR3- CD8+ T cells from blood. Subset indicated: CD45RO-CCR7+CD27+CD95- naive CD8+ T cells lacking CXCR3 (TNR3-). The origin of the receptors is a human donor in good health. Some clones in this sample may be carry-over from other donors' samples.

This chain connects TRBV29-1 to TRBJ2-5; the TCRdb call, TRBD1, lacks DNA for checking. CDR3 length: 15 amino acids. The germline V gene has CDR1 SQVTM and CDR2 ANQGSEA. CDR3 sequence: CSVDGKDRAGETQYF.

V and J are TRBV12-3 or TRBV12-4 and TRBJ2-1; the D call from TCRdb, TRBD1, cannot be confirmed without DNA. The CDR3 has 12 residues. This CDR3 reads CASGQGTNEQFF.

CDR3 residues: CASSYVGGDNTGELFF. J is TRBJ2-2 and V is TRBV6-5; TCRdb picks TRBD1, but there is no DNA to check that call. Germline V gene data show CDR1 as MNHEY and CDR2 as SVGAGI. This CDR3 is built from 16 residues.

This chain connects TRBV14 to TRBJ2-2; the D gene TCRdb calls, TRBD2, cannot be checked with no DNA. The CDR3 is made up of 18 amino acids. The V gene's germline CDR1 is SGHDN and CDR2 FVKESK. CDR3 in amino acids: CASSQDFRLAGVTGELFF.

The chain employs TRBV29-1 and TRBJ2-1; TCRdb gives TRBD1 as the D gene, but with no DNA this cannot be confirmed. The germline CDR1 and CDR2 sequences are SQVTM and ANQGSEA. The CDR3 sequence is 16 residues long. The CDR3 loop reads CSVADPPGSSYNEQFF.

The chain combines TRBV20-1 with TRBJ2-7; TCRdb reports TRBD1, a call that lacks DNA to check it against. The CDR3 runs to 13 residues. Looked up from germline, CDR1 is DFQATT and CDR2 is SNEGSKA (reference sequence). This CDR3 is CSASEGGPYEQYF.

The genes are TRBV29-1 and TRBJ1-1. CDR3 length: 13 residues. The germline CDR1 and CDR2 sequences are SQVTM and ANQGSEA. The chain's CDR3 is CSVDLHLNTEAFF.

The V gene is TRBV12-3 or TRBV12-4, the J gene TRBJ2-7. The CDR3 has 13 residues. The CDR3 protein is CASRKRSSYEQYF.

V usage is TRBV11-2 and J usage is TRBJ2-7. The length of the CDR3 is 13 residues. Germline CDR1 is SGHAT and CDR2 is FQNNGV. The CDR3 reads CASSLGPSYEQYF.

This sequence joins TRBV18 and TRBJ2-7; the D call of TRBD1 rests on TCRdb alone, since no DNA is present to check it. The germline CDR1 and CDR2 sequences are KGHSH and LQKENI. The CDR3 is made up of 14 amino acids. The CDR3: CASSTTGVAYEQYF.

The genes are TRBV10-3 and TRBJ2-1; the TCRdb D gene call, TRBD1, has no DNA to confirm it. CDR1 is ENHRY, CDR2 SYGVKD, per germline. CDR3 length: 16 amino acids. The chain's CDR3 is CAISEGGGTYYNEQFF.

J is TRBJ1-1 and V is TRBV12-3 or TRBV12-4. The CDR3 runs to 13 residues. CDR3 amino acids: CASSFSQNTEAFF.

This chain links TRBV21-1 with TRBJ1-4; TCRdb's D gene call, TRBD1, goes unchecked for lack of DNA. TRBV21-1 represents a pseudogene. CDR3 length: 18 residues. The chain's CDR3 is CASSKEPTGGGTNEKLFF.